This TCR beta chain stems from a study of shared clonotypes between healthy human individuals (dated by TCRdb to 2018 to 2020). Some background on the complete study: A couple of women and a few men aged 18 to 49 years were included in the cohort. For each donor, three plates each were used for CD4 naive and CD4 memory, two plates were used for CD8 naive, and one plate was used for CD8 memory. To estimate repertoire size and how much clonotype sharing occurs between individuals, the study deeply sequenced the blood TCR repertoires of 4 to 6 healthy adults. Libraries were prepared and TCR repertoires were sequenced by different laboratories using diverse techniques, in order to increase sequencing depth and limit assay-specific biases. Each donor's leukapheresis produced roughly between about 0.85 and 10 billion PBMCs. The full study reports these points: Estimated clonotype richness was generally larger for naive than for memory subsets. Sampling was limited to blood, and TCR repertoires in tissue likely differ from TCR repertoires in blood. Based on pairwise subsampling, the degree of clonotype sharing among donors was expected to be affected by sequencing depth. Because the study included only a small number of donors, the genetic and exposure-history diversity represented was limited. Higher generation probabilities were observed for clonotypes shared by all four sorted-subset donors than for non-shared clonotypes. Rarefaction of sorted-subset datasets indicated incomplete sequencing despite the large sequencing depth. Sharing across a few donors was observed for approximately 5% of naive CD4, over 3% of naive CD8, about 2.5% of memory CD4, and roughly 0.4% of memory CD8 clonotypes.

About this clone itself: It has no known antigen specificity. No much larger clone is present one base from it, and per-base qualities are unavailable.

Donors were healthy HIV-negative adults with no recently reported acute infections or vaccinations. Every donor was a Caucasian adult residing in Nashville, Tennessee, USA. CD4+ T cells were enriched by magnetic negative selection; naive cells were then positively selected on CD45RA, and the negative fraction formed the memory subset. Blood was collected by leukapheresis, and PBMCs were isolated by Ficoll-Histopaque density gradient centrifugation and then cryopreserved in liquid nitrogen vapor phase. Analytical flow cytometry was used to check the purity and quantity of every magnetically sorted T cell population. From each sorted fraction, genomic DNA was isolated and quantified by UV absorbance on a Nanodrop 2000c. The CDR3 runs 17 residues from the cysteine to the phenylalanine. Of the read, only the CDR3 DNA is kept; its 51 bases are in frame from base 1. The junction shows trimming of 1 base on V and 0 bases on J, plus 17 bases between the germline ends. The germline V gene specifies SGHDT as CDR1 and YYEEEE as CDR2.

Using the deep immunoSEQ assay, TCR CDR3 regions were amplified from genomic DNA by multiplex PCR. Extracted genomic DNA from each cell subset was distributed evenly across all wells of several immunoSEQ 96-well plates, and each plate was treated as a replicate. For sorted subsets, each replicate PCR was loaded with 200 to 250 ng genomic DNA, equivalent to about 30,000 T cell genomes. Purified libraries were quantified with a Qubit 3.0 fluorometer, sized on a Bioanalyzer 2100, and re-quantified with the KAPA Library Quantification kit. Each immunoSEQ 96-well plate was sequenced on its own single-read 150-cycle Illumina NextSeq 550 flow cell. The original methods were these. Because the immunoSEQ output held only junctional sequences and lacked quality scores, the filtering could not match the filtering applied to full-length reads. To assign V/J genes and CDR3, sequences were annotated against IMGT germline references using PyIR, a Python wrapper for IgBLAST v1.9. Reads were removed for weak V/J assignments (E-value above 1e-6), missing CDR3, stop codons, out-of-frame junctions, or ambiguous translated residues. V3J clonotypes were defined by identical inferred V gene, J gene, and CDR3 amino acid sequence. The percentage overlap between two repertoires was calculated by dividing the number of shared unique clonotypes by the size of the smaller repertoire. Richness of each repertoire was evaluated using RTK rarefaction, the Chao1 estimator, and Recon v2.1 estimates of unobserved clonotypes. Generation probabilities were computed with OLGA for all TCRbeta clonotypes obtained by the gDNA method from several donors. This immuneACCESS table, as held by TCRdb, lists in-frame sequences with V and J called but not all clones. Of the missing ones, under half trace to an unresolved V gene in checked studies; the others have no known cause. The V and J calls and the clone size are those of that table, but D and trimming were determined from the DNA. The sample contains 1.4 million to 1.5 million clones, around 95% of them found a single time. Approximately 1.1% of the sample is taken by the ten largest.

The chain was built from TRBV5-6 and TRBJ2-7; D gene: possibly TRBD1, on 5 matching bases. The TCR sequence derives from a man aged 25 to 45 in good health. The sequencing sample was made of naive CD4+ T cells sorted from blood. The sample's cell subset or site label, decoded: CD45RA+ positively selected. The sequenced DNA is TGTGCCAGCAGCTTGTTCGGAGAGACAGCTAGCTCCTACGAGCAGTACTTC. Its protein product is CASSLFGETASSYEQYF.